This TCR beta chain appears in the sequencing data of a study of blood T cells in healthy people across ages. Primers used in a second PCR of about 6 to 11 cycles were a sample-barcoded 5' primer and a J-beta primer mix. Via MiXCR, TCRdb re-called the 5' RACE reads, giving one row per CDR3 protein. The sample has about 1.6 million distinct CDR3 sequences; 30% to 35% are singletons. The CDR3 totals 13 residues. Germline loops: CDR1 SGHTA, CDR2 FQGNSA. The V segment lost 5 bases and the J segment 10 bases; nucleotides outside the gene matches: 2. This clonotype occurred once. In each sample, at least 7 million PBMCs were isolated.

This receptor was obtained from a woman in her twenties or thirties in good health. The sample comprised blood. The chain recombines TRBV7-2 with TRBJ1-6, with 10 bases fitting TRBD1. The CDR3 loop reads CASSMTGGSPLHF. CDR3 in DNA: TGTGCCAGCAGCATGACAGGGGGCTCACCCCTCCACTTT.